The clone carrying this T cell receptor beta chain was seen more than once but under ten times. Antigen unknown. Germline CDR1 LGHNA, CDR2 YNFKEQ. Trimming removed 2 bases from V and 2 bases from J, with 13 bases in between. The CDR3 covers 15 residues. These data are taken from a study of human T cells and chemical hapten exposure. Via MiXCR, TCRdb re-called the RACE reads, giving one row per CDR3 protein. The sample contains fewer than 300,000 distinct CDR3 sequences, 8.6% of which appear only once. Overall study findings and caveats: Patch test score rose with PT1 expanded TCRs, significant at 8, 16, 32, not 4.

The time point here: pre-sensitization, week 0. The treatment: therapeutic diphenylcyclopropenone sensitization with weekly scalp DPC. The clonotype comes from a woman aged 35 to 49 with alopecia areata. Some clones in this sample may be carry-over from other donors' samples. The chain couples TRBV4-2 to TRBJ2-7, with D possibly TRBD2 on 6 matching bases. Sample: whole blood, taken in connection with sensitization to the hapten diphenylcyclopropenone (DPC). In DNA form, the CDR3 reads TGTGCCAGCAGCCAACTGCGGGACTCTACCTACGAGCAGTACTTC. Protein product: CASSQLRDSTYEQYF.